This T cell receptor beta chain originates from a study of T cells in localized non-small cell lung cancer. Adjacent lung samples, free of atypia, were obtained at least 2 cm from the tumor margin. Data came from immunoSEQ multiplex PCR; TCRdb stores just in-frame clones and leaves some out. The table has approximately 1,500 clones, 20% to 25% seen once. Germline loops: CDR1 MNHGY, CDR2 SAAAGT. This CDR3 is built from 16 residues. Trimming took 7 bases from V and 0 from J, leaving 16 bases between them. Specimen: normal lung tissue next to the tumor, collected before any cancer treatment. This TCR derives from a male donor older than 55 with stage I lung adenocarcinoma. This rearrangement joins TRBV6-8 to TRBJ1-5, with a possible D match to TRBD1 (6 bases). The CDR3 is CASMTNRANSNQPQHF. DNA of the CDR3: TGTGCCAGCATGACTAACAGGGCCAATAGCAATCAGCCCCAGCATTTT.